Below, one T cell receptor (beta chain) is given with its context. Original processing methods: Amplified reference gene primers provided the basis for estimating nucleated cell counts. Some clones are missing from TCRdb's copy, which holds only in-frame ones; the method was immunoSEQ multiplex PCR. V, J and clone size were drawn from that table, and D and trimming were deduced from the DNA. The sample shows about 150,000 clones, around 84% of them seen only once. These data belong to a study of blood T cell repertoires in COVID-19. CDR3 length: 15 residues. Germline V lookup: CDR1 MNHEY, CDR2 SMNVEV (reference sequence). Trimming cost V 0 bases and J 0 bases, with 8 bases left between them. Everyone who took part was 18 to 89 years old, and they came from roughly 25 US areas. Clinical history reported by participants formed the basis on which cohorts were assigned. Two negative PCRs, clearance, or symptom resolution had been documented for recovered Cohort 3 donors.

The chain links TRBV27 to TRBJ1-2; D might be TRBD1 (6 bases). The sequenced material came from PBMCs or T cells enriched from blood (not recorded which). This TCR derives from a woman in her forties or fifties who had recovered from COVID-19. The CDR3 bases are TGTGCCAGCAGTTTATCGGGGGCGGCTAACTATGGCTACACCTTC. Encoded protein: CASSLSGAANYGYTF.